This is a list of T cell receptor beta chains from one sample in a study of shared clonotypes between healthy human individuals. The table came from immunoSEQ multiplex PCR; TCRdb's copy has only in-frame clones and leaves some out. This sample has about 1.1 million clones, with roughly 77% found just once. Material for sequencing was memory CD4+ T cells from PBMCs. The receptors were sampled from a man between 18 and 29 years old in good health. Some clones in this sample may be carry-over from other donors' samples. Each CDR3 is given with its conserved first and last residue. Fields, in order: D gene, clone size, J gene, V gene, CDR3 protein, CDR3 DNA. A D gene is named only where the DNA matches it firmly. Size is stated for part of the rows, as once, few or many counts, or as a class when the clone is expanded.

>.|.|TRBJ2-4|TRBV28
CASSRGGSGENIQYF
TGTGCCAGCAGCCGAGGGGGTAGCGGCGAAAACATTCAGTACTTC
>.|.|TRBJ2-7|TRBV5-1
CASSLGSSVAGYEQYF
TGCGCCAGCAGCTTGGGGAGTAGTGTCGCAGGCTACGAGCAGTACTTC
>.|.|TRBJ2-1|TRBV7-8
CASSPVEGSRPGEQFF
TGTGCCAGCAGCCCCGTTGAGGGATCGCGACCGGGGGAGCAGTTCTTC
>TRBD2|.|TRBJ2-1|TRBV28
CASSLLSSGYNEQFF
TGTGCCAGCAGTTTATTGTCTAGCGGTTACAATGAGCAGTTCTTC
>.|once|TRBJ1-1|TRBV7-9
CASSLVGLVEAFF
TGTGCCAGCAGCTTAGTGGGTCTAGTTGAAGCTTTCTTT
>.|.|TRBJ1-2|TRBV5-6
CASSRALGGYTF
TGTGCCAGCAGCCGGGCCCTGGGCGGCTACACCTTC
>.|.|TRBJ2-7|TRBV19
CASSPRNYYEQYF
TGTGCCAGTAGCCCTCGGAATTACTACGAGCAGTACTTC
>TRBD2|.|TRBJ2-7|TRBV5-6
CASSLGGGLASYEQYF
TGTGCCAGCAGCCTGGGCGGGGGACTAGCCTCCTACGAGCAGTACTTC
>TRBD1|.|TRBJ2-1|TRBV4-1
CASSRGTGVENEQFF
TGCGCCAGCAGCCGAGGGACAGGGGTCGAGAATGAGCAGTTCTTC
>TRBD2|.|TRBJ2-7|TRBV7-3
CASSSPEGLAGDEQYF
TGTGCCAGCAGCTCCCCAGAGGGACTAGCGGGAGACGAGCAGTACTTC
>.|.|TRBJ2-7|TRBV29-1
CSVEGLAANPYEQYF
TGCAGCGTTGAAGGTCTAGCAGCTAACCCCTACGAGCAGTACTTC